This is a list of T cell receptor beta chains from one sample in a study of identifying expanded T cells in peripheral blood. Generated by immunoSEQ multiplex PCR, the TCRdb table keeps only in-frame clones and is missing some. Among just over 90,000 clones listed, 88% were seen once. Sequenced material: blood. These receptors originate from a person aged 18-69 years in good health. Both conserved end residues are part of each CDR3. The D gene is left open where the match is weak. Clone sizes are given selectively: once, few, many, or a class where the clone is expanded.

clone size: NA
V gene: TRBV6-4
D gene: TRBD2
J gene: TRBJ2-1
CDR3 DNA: TGTGCCAGCAGTGACCGAGCGGGGGACTACAATGAGCAGTTCTTC
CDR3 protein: CASSDRAGDYNEQFF

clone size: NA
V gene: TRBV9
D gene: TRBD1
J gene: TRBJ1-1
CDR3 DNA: TGTGCCAGCAGCCCTGGACAGGGAGTGAACACTGAAGCTTTCTTT
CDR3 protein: CASSPGQGVNTEAFF

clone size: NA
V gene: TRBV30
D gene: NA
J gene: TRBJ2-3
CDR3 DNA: TGTGCCTGGGGCCGGGGGACAGATACGCAGTATTTT
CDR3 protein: CAWGRGTDTQYF

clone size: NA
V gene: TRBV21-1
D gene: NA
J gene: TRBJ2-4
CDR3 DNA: TGTGCCAGCAGCAAAGGCCCCCCCGGGGACTGTCAGATATTCACACTAGCCAAAAACATTCAGTACTTC
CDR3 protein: CASSKGPPGDCQIFTLAKNIQYF

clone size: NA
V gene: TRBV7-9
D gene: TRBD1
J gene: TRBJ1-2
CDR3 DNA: TGTGCCAGCAGCTTAGGACAGGGCCATTACTATGGCTACACCTTC
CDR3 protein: CASSLGQGHYYGYTF

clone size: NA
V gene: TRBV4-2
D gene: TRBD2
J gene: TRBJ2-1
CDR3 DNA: TGTGCCAGCAGCCAAGGGGTTGATAGCGGGCATGAGCAGTTCTTC
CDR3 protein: CASSQGVDSGHEQFF

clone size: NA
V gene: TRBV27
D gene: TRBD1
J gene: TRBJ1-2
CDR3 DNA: TGTGCCAGCAGACGGACAGGGCGGGATGGCTACACCTTC
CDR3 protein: CASRRTGRDGYTF

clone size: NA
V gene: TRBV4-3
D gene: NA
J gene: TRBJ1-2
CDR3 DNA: TGCGCCAGCAGCCGAGCGGAGGGCTACACCTTC
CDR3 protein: CASSRAEGYTF

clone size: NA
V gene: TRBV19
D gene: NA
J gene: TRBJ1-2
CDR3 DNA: TGTGCCAGTAGCTCCAGGGAAACCAACTATGGCTACACCTTC
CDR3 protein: CASSSRETNYGYTF

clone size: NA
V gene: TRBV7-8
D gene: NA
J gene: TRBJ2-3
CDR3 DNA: TGTGCCAGCAGCACCCCCGCAGGGTGGGCAGATACGCAGTATTTT
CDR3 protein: CASSTPAGWADTQYF

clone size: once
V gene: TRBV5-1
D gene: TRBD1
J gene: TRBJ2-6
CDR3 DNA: TGCGCCAGCAGCTTAAGTGGACAGGGCTCTGGGGCCAACGTCCTGACTTTC
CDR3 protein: CASSLSGQGSGANVLTF

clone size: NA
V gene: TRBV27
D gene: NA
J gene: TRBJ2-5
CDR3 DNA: TGTGCCAGCAGTTTATCTGGGCGGATCGAAGAGACCCAGTACTTC
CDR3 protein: CASSLSGRIEETQYF

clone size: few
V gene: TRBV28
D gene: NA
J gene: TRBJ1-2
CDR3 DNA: TGTGCCAGCAGTAGGGGCTACTATGGCTACACCTTC
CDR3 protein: CASSRGYYGYTF

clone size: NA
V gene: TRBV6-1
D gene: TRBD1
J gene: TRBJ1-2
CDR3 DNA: TGTGCCAGCAGTCACAGGGGAAATAACTATGGCTACACCTTC
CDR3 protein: CASSHRGNNYGYTF

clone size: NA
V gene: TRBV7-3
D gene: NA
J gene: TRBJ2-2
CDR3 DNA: TGTGCCAGCAGCAAAGACAGTAGCAGAGGCACCGGGGAGCTGTTTTTT
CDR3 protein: CASSKDSSRGTGELFF

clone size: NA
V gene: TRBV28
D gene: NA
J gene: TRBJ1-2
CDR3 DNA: TGTGCCAGCAGTCCGACGGGACAAAGTTATGGCTACACCTTC
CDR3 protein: CASSPTGQSYGYTF

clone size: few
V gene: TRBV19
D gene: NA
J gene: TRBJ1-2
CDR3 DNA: TGTGCCAGTAGTACAGGAGTCTGGTATGGCTACACCTTC
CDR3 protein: CASSTGVWYGYTF

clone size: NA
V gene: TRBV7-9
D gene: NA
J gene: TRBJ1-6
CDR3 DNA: TGTGCCAGCAGCTTAGCGGGAACCACGGGACAAAATAATTCACCCCTCCACTTT
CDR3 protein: CASSLAGTTGQNNSPLHF

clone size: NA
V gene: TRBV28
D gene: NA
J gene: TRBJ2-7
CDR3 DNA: TGTGCCAGCAGTTTCGGCAGGGTGAGGGCCTACGAGCAGTACTTC
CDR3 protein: CASSFGRVRAYEQYF

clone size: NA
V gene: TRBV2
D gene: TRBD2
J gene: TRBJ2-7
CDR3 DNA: TGTGCCAGCACAGGGACTAGGACACCCGAGCAGTACTTC
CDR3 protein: CASTGTRTPEQYF

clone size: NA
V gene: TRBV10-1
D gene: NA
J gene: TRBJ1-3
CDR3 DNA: TGCGCCAGCAGTGAGGCTGGAAACACCATATATTTT
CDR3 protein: CASSEAGNTIYF

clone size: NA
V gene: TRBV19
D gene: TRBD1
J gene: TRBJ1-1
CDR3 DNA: TGTGCCAGTAGCCCAAAGAGGGGACAGCTCAACACTGAAGCTTTCTTT
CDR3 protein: CASSPKRGQLNTEAFF

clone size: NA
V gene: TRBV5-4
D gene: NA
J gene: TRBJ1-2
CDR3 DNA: TGTGCCAGCAGCTTGGGGCTAAACACGTTGGGGAACTATGGCTACACCTTC
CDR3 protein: CASSLGLNTLGNYGYTF

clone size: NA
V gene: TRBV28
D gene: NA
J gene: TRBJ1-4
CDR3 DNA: TGTGCCAGCAGTTTAGCCCTACAGGGAACTAATGAAAAACTGTTTTTT
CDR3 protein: CASSLALQGTNEKLFF

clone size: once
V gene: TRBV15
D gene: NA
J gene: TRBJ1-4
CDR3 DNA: TGTGCCACCAGCAGAGGACGGCAGGTTGAAAAACTGTTTTTT
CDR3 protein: CATSRGRQVEKLFF

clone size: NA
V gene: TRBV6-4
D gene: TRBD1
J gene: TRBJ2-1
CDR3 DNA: TGTGCCAGCAGTGTGGGGACAGGGGGCTATGAGCAGTTCTTC
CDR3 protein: CASSVGTGGYEQFF

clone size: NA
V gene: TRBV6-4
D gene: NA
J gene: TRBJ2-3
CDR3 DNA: TGTGCCAGCAGTCTAAGGGGAAGCACAGATACGCAGTATTTT
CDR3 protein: CASSLRGSTDTQYF

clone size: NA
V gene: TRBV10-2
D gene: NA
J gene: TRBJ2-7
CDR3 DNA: TGCGCCAGCAGCCCTCCGACAGTTACCTACGAGCAGTACTTC
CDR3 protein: CASSPPTVTYEQYF

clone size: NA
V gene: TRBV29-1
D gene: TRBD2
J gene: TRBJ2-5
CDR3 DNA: TGCAGCGTTGAAATATGGACTAGCGGGAGGATGGAAGAGACCCAGTACTTC
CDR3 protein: CSVEIWTSGRMEETQYF

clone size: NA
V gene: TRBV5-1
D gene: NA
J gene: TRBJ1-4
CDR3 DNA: TGCGCCAGCAGCTCCGGGGGAGACAATGAAAAACTGTTTTTT
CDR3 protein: CASSSGGDNEKLFF

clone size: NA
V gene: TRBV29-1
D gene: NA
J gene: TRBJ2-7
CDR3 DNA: TGCAGCGTTCCTACCGGCCGTCGCCGGAACGAGCAGTACTTC
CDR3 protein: CSVPTGRRRNEQYF

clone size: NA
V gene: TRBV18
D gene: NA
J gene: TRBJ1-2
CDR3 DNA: TGTGCCAGCTCACCACCGGGTGAAATCTATGGCTACACCTTC
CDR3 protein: CASSPPGEIYGYTF

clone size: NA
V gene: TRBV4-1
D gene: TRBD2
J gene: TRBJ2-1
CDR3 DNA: TGCGCCAGCAGCCAGACTAGCGGGGGCGGGAATGAGCAGTTCTTC
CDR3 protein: CASSQTSGGGNEQFF

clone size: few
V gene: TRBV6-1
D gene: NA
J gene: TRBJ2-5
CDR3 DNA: TGTGCCAGCAGTGAAGTAGGGGGAAGGCAAGAGACCCAGTACTTC
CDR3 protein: CASSEVGGRQETQYF

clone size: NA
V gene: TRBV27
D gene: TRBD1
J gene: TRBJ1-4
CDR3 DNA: TGTGCCAGCAGTTTCTCGACAGGGGCTAATGAAAAACTGTTTTTT
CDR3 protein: CASSFSTGANEKLFF

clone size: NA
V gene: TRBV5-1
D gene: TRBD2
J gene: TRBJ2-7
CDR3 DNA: TGCGCCAGCACCGGACTAGCGGGGGTGTCTGGCGAGCAGTACTTC
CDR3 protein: CASTGLAGVSGEQYF

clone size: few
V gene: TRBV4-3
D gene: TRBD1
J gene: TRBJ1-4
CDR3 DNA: TGCGCCAGCAGCCAAGACGGGACAGGGGGCATCGGAAAACTGTTTTTT
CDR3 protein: CASSQDGTGGIGKLFF

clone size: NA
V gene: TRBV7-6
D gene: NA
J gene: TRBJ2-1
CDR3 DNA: TGTGCCAGCAGCCGAGACTGGGGTGAGCAGTTCTTC
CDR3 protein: CASSRDWGEQFF

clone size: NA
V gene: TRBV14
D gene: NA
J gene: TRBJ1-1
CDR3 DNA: TGTGCCAGCAGCCAATCCATCTGGGCTGAAGCTTTCTTT
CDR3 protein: CASSQSIWAEAFF

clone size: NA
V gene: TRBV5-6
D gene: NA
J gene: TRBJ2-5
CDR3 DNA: TGTGCCAGCAGCTTGCGGCAGGGGCAAGAGACCCAGTACTTC
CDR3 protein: CASSLRQGQETQYF

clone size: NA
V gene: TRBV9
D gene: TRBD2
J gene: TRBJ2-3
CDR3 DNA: TGTGCCAGCAGCGTAGGCGGGACTAGCGGGAGGGCGTCAGATACGCAGTATTTT
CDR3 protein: CASSVGGTSGRASDTQYF

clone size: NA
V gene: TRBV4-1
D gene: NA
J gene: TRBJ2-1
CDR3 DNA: TGCGCCAGCAGCCGAGACAATGAGCAGTTCTTC
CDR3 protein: CASSRDNEQFF

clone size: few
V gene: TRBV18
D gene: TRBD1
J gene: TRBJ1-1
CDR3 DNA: TGTGCCAGCTCACCGGGACAGGGGGCCATGAACACTGAAGCTTTCTTT
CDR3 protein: CASSPGQGAMNTEAFF

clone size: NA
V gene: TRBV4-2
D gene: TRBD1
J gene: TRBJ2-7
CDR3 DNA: TGTGCCAGCAGCCAAGCCGGGACAGGTTATGCCGAGCAGTACTTC
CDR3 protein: CASSQAGTGYAEQYF

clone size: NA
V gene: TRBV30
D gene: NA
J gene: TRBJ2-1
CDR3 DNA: TGTGCCTCCCCGGGGATCTCCTACAATGAGCAGTTCTTC
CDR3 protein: CASPGISYNEQFF

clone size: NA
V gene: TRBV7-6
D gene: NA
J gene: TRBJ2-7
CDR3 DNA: TGTGCCAGCAGCTTAGAGATGAGCGGTATATCCTACGAGCAGTACTTC
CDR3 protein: CASSLEMSGISYEQYF

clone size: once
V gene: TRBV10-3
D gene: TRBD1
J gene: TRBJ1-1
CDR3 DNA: TGTGCCATCAGTGACGGGACAGCGAACACTGAAGCTTTCTTT
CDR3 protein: CAISDGTANTEAFF

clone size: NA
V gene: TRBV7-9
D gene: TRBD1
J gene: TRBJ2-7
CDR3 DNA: TGTGCCAGCAGCATAGGGACAGGGCCCTACGAGCAGTACTTC
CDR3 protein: CASSIGTGPYEQYF

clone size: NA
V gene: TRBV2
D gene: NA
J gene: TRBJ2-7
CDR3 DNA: TGTGCCAGCGGGGGATTCGAGCAGTACTTC
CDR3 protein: CASGGFEQYF

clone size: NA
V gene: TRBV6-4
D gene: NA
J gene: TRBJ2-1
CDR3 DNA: TGTGCCAGCAGTGTGGGGGGGCCTGAGGCTGAGCAGTTCTTC
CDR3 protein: CASSVGGPEAEQFF

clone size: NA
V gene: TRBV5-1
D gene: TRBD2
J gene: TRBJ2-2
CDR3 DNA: TGCGCCAGCAGCCCGACTAGCGGGATTCCGGCCGGGGAGCTGTTTTTT
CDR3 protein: CASSPTSGIPAGELFF

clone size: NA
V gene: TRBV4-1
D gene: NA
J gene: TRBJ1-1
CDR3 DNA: TGCGCCAGCAGCCAAGAGTCAGGTTTAGCTACTGAAGCTTTCTTT
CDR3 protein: CASSQESGLATEAFF

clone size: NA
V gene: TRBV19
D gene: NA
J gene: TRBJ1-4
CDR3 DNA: TGTGCCAGTAGGGCCTACACGGGATCTATTGAAAAACTGTTTTTT
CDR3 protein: CASRAYTGSIEKLFF

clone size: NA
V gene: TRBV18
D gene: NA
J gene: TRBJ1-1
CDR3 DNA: TGTGCCAGCTCACCACCGAGGGCGAACACTGAAGCTTTCTTT
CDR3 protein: CASSPPRANTEAFF